Listed here are 23 T cell receptor beta chains from one sample, sequenced in a study of patients and donors after allogeneic stem cell transplantation. Using its own MiXCR run on the RT-PCR reads, TCRdb lists one record per CDR3 protein. The sample holds over 65,000 distinct CDR3 sequences, about a quarter seen once. The sequenced sample was blood, either unsorted or a sorted T cell fraction (not recorded which). These receptors were taken from a human donor who was either an allogeneic HSCT recipient or a stem cell or donor lymphocyte infusion donor (not recorded which). It is not recorded whose cells these are; they may come from a transplant donor.

The rearrangement links TRBV27 to TRBJ2-2; the D call may be TRBD1 or TRBD2 (6 bases each). There are 15 residues in the CDR3. The V gene lost 6 bases and the J gene lost 2 bases, with 13 bases spanning the gap. Looked up from germline, CDR1 is MNHEY and CDR2 is SMNVEV (reference sequence). The CDR3, as DNA: TGTGCCAGCAGGGCAGGAGGGACAAACACCGGGGAGCTGTTTTTT. It translates to CASRAGGTNTGELFF.

The chain couples TRBV12-3 or TRBV12-4 to TRBJ1-4; the D gene is possibly TRBD1 (6 bases). Trimming pared 6 bases from V and 8 bases from J, leaving 13 bases between. The CDR3 consists of 13 residues. Here the CDR3 reads CASSQGNKEKLFF. The DNA of the CDR3 is TGTGCCAGCAGCCAGGGGAACAAAGAAAAACTGTTTTTT.

This clonotype has a handful of counts. The chain combines TRBV3-1 with TRBJ1-2; 8 bases fit TRBD1. The V and J ends lost 4 bases and 8 bases, in that order; junction bases with no gene match: 6. Germline CDR1 and CDR2: LGHDT and YNNKEL (reference sequence). The CDR3 has 13 amino acids. The CDR3 region is CASSRQGAGGYTF. The CDR3 coding sequence is TGTGCCAGCAGCCGTCAGGGGGCCGGAGGCTACACCTTC.

The chain joins TRBV4-1 to TRBJ2-3; 9 positions agree with TRBD2. The CDR3 spans 14 residues. The V segment lost 6 bases and the J segment 2 bases; nucleotides outside the gene matches: 3. CDR1 is MGHRA, CDR2 YSYEKL, per germline. The CDR3 is CASRASGATDTQYF. CDR3 sequence (DNA): TGCGCCAGCAGGGCTAGCGGGGCCACAGATACGCAGTATTTT.

Only a few counts were recorded for this clonotype. This chain uses TRBV7-9 with TRBJ2-7, with 9 bases fitting TRBD1. The junction had 3 bases not matched to a gene; V was cut back by 9 bases and J by 3 bases. This CDR3 is built from 12 residues. Per germline, CDR1 SEHNR and CDR2 FQNEAQ (reference sequence). The CDR3 region is CASGTGNYEQYF. In DNA, the CDR3 is TGTGCCAGTGGGACAGGGAACTACGAGCAGTACTTC.

This clonotype was counted only a few times. In DNA form, the CDR3 reads TGTGCCACCAAACAGGACGACTCTGGGGCCAACGTCCTGACTTTC. It encodes CATKQDDSGANVLTF. The chain has TRBV6-5 and TRBJ2-6; D may be TRBD1 (5 bases). Germline lookup yields CDR1 MNHEY and CDR2 SVGAGI. The V and J ends lost 10 bases and 0 bases respectively, with 13 bases between them. This CDR3 is built from 15 residues.

V and J are TRBV20-1 and TRBJ1-1; a weak D match, TRBD1 (6 bases). The germline V and J ends were trimmed by 0 bases and 7 bases, with 12 bases remaining between them. The CDR3 has 13 residues. The V gene's germline CDR1 is DFQATT and CDR2 SNEGSKA (reference sequence). The CDR3 is CSARDSWTDEAFF. The CDR3 DNA reads as TGCAGTGCTAGAGATTCATGGACAGATGAAGCTTTCTTT.

The rearrangement uses TRBV5-1 and TRBJ2-3; D possibly uses TRBD1 or TRBD2 (6 bases each). CDR3 size: 17 residues. Per the germline V gene, CDR1 is SGHRS and CDR2 is YFSETQ. The V and J ends lost 4 bases and 6 bases respectively, with 24 bases between them. The CDR3 here is CASSKRSPGAGMDTQYF. In DNA form, the CDR3 reads TGCGCCAGCAGCAAACGCTCCCCGGGGGCAGGGATGGATACGCAGTATTTT.

This chain joins TRBV11-2 and TRBJ2-4, with 9 bases identical to TRBD1. The CDR3 is made up of 14 amino acids. Unmatched junction bases numbered 5, after V lost 3 bases and J lost 8 bases. Germline CDR1 SGHAT, CDR2 FQNNGV. CDR3 residues: CASSLGQGVDIQYF. CDR3 sequence (DNA): TGTGCCAGCAGCTTGGGACAGGGCGTAGACATTCAGTACTTC.

This chain uses TRBV6-5 with TRBJ1-5; TRBD1 might be the D (6 bases). CDR3 length: 19 amino acids. V gave up 2 bases and J gave up 0 bases, with 20 bases separating them. Per the germline V gene, CDR1 is MNHEY and CDR2 is SVGAGI. The CDR3 loop is CASSYTFPRGDSSNQPQHF. The CDR3, as DNA: TGTGCCAGCAGTTACACCTTTCCTAGGGGGGATAGTAGCAATCAGCCCCAGCATTTT.

V is TRBV7-2 and J is TRBJ2-5, with TRBD2 matching over 12 bases. The germline gives CDR1 SGHTA, CDR2 FQGNSA. J lost 4 bases, V lost 2 bases, and 5 bases had no gene match. The CDR3 extends over 16 amino acids. The CDR3 spells CASSLWSSGGGETQYF. The CDR3 DNA is TGTGCCAGCAGCTTATGGTCTAGCGGGGGGGGAGAGACCCAGTACTTC.

This clonotype was seen more than once but under ten times. The chain is built from TRBV12-3 or TRBV12-4 and TRBJ2-7, with TRBD1 matching over 11 bases. The CDR3 length is 16 residues. V was clipped by 5 bases and J by 5 bases; unmatched bases: 11. The CDR3 region has the DNA TGTGCCAGCAGTGTCTATCGGACAGGGGGCTACCACGAGCAGTACTTC. The encoded protein is CASSVYRTGGYHEQYF.

This clonotype was counted only a few times. This chain links TRBV7-9 with TRBJ2-5; D may be TRBD1 (5 bases). This CDR3 comprises 14 residues. Trimming took 3 bases from V and 5 from J, leaving 13 bases between them. Germline V gene lookup returns CDR1 SEHNR and CDR2 FQNEAQ (reference sequence). This CDR3 is CASSFTGPRETQYF. The CDR3, as DNA: TGTGCCAGCAGCTTTACAGGTCCCCGGGAGACCCAGTACTTC.

This clonotype was detected a few times. The chain is built from TRBV5-1 and TRBJ2-2; 8 bases are shared with TRBD1. Germline V gives CDR1 SGHRS, CDR2 YFSETQ. V gave up 4 bases and J gave up 4 bases; unmatched junction bases: 6. The CDR3 is 15 residues long. CDR3 sequence (DNA): TGCGCCAGCAGCACAGGACAGGGACTCACCGGGGAGCTGTTTTTT. Amino acid sequence: CASSTGQGLTGELFF.

The rearrangement links TRBV2 to TRBJ1-3; D is uncertain. Germline CDR1 is SNHLY and CDR2 is FYNNEI. The CDR3 is made up of 15 amino acids. V was trimmed by 4 bases and J by 0 bases, leaving 10 bases between them. The CDR3 is CASSGQILSGNTIYF. The CDR3 DNA follows: TGTGCCAGCAGTGGCCAAATCCTCTCTGGAAACACCATATATTTT.

V is TRBV5-1 and J is TRBJ1-1; D remains unclear. Germline assignment: CDR1 SGHRS and CDR2 YFSETQ. The CDR3 has 13 amino acids. Trimming took off 0 bases at V and 1 base at J, with 4 bases between the two ends. CDR3: CASSLDWNTEAFF. CDR3 nucleotide sequence: TGCGCCAGCAGCTTGGACTGGAACACTGAAGCTTTCTTT.

This chain uses TRBV5-1 with TRBJ1-3; D is undetermined. With 3 bases removed from V and 2 bases from J, the gap between germline ends came to 3 bases. Per the germline V gene, CDR1 is SGHRS and CDR2 is YFSETQ. The CDR3 is 12 residues long. In nucleotides, the CDR3 is TGCGCCAGCAGCTGGCCTGGAAACACCATATATTTT. This translates into CASSWPGNTIYF.

This clonotype was seen a handful of times. The chain carries TRBV20-1 and TRBJ2-7; 7 bases line up with TRBD1. With 6 bases clipped from V and 0 bases from J, the junction kept 5 bases outside the gene matches. CDR3 length equals 13 residues. Germline values: CDR1 DFQATT, CDR2 SNEGSKA (reference sequence). DNA of the CDR3: TGCAGTGCCCCCGGACAGGACTCCTACGAGCAGTACTTC. Translation gives CSAPGQDSYEQYF.

The sample holds a few counts of this clonotype. The CDR3 nucleotides are TGTGCCAGCAGCCCCCCCAGGGAAGCAAGCACTGAAGCTTTCTTT. Its translation is CASSPPREASTEAFF. The rearrangement links TRBV7-9 to TRBJ1-1; tentative D call: TRBD1 (5 bases). Trimming removed 5 bases from V and 4 bases from J, with 17 bases in between. Per germline, CDR1 SEHNR and CDR2 FQNEAQ (reference sequence). The CDR3 length is 15 residues. Full variable domain (rest looked up from reference TRBV7-9 and TRBJ1-1): DTGVSQNPRHKITKRGQNVTFRCDPISEHNRLYWYRQTLGQGPEFLTYFQNEAQLEKSRLLSDRFSAERPKGSFSTLEIQRTEQGDSAMYLCASSPPREASTEAFFGQGTRLTVV.

This chain uses TRBV7-9 with TRBJ1-1; TRBD1 matches 7 bases. V lost 1 base, J lost 3 bases, and 2 bases stayed unmatched. This CDR3 spans 14 amino acids. Per the germline V gene, CDR1 is SEHNR and CDR2 is FQNEAQ (reference sequence). The CDR3 reads CASSLVGTDTEAFF. Written as DNA, the CDR3 is TGTGCCAGCAGCTTAGTCGGGACAGACACTGAAGCTTTCTTT.

Concerning this clonotype itself: The DNA is left out, because the CDR3 cannot be placed on it with certainty; the CDR3 is given as TCRdb lists it. The V gene is TRBV12-3 or TRBV12-4, the J gene TRBJ2-7; the table's D gene call, TRBD1, was not cross checked with the DNA. 14 amino acids form the CDR3, both terminal residues included. CDR3 sequence reads: CASSFGGGAYERYF.

This clonotype was observed a few times. The J gene is TRBJ2-7, the V gene TRBV7-6; D is unclear. This CDR3 spans 14 amino acids. CDR1 is SGHVS and CDR2 is FNYEAQ in the germline V gene. Between the trimmed V and J ends, which lost 3 bases and 4 bases, there was a span of 13 bases. The DNA of the CDR3 is TGTGCCAGCAGCTTCGGCTCTATCGCTTACGAGCAGTACTTC. Its translation: CASSFGSIAYEQYF.

The V call is TRBV7-8, the J call TRBJ2-3; a weak D match, TRBD2 (6 bases). The CDR3 spans 14 residues. V was trimmed by 5 bases and J by 2 bases, leaving 11 bases between them. Germline CDR1 is SGHVS and CDR2 is FQNEAQ. CDR3 DNA: TGTGCCAGCAGCCCGTCGGACTACACAGATACGCAGTATTTT. It encodes CASSPSDYTDTQYF.